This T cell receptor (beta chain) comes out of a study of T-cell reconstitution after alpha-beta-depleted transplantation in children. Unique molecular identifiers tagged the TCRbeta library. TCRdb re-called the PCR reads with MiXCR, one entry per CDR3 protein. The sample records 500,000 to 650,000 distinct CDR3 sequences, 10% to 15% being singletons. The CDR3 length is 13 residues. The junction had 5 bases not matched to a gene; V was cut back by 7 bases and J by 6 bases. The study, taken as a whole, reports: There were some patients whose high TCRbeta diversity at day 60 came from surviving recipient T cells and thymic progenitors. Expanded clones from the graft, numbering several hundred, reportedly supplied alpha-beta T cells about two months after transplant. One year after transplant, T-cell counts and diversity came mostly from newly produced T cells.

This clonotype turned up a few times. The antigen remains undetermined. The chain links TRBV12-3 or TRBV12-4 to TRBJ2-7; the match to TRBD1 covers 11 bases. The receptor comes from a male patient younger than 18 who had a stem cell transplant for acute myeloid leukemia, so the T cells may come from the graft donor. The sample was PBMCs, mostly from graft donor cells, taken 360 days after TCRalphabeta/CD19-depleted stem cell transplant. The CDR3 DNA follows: TGTGCCAGCAAAGGGGACAGGGGGTCCGAGCAGTACTTC. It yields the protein CASKGDRGSEQYF.